This record covers a single TCR beta chain. What it binds is not known. Using its own MiXCR run on the 5' RACE reads, TCRdb lists one record per CDR3 protein. This sample has tens of thousands of distinct CDR3 sequences, with around 15% found just once. The sample originates from a study of early T cells in non-severe SARS-CoV-2 infection. Study-wide points: Reliance on VDJdb matching favored anti-spike CD8 responses; private and CD4 specificities were missed.

The specimen was whole blood. This TCR was sampled from an adult who was a healthcare worker with PCR-confirmed SARS-CoV-2 infection or an uninfected control (not recorded which).

The chain's CDR3 is CSVERAVYQETQYF. The CDR3 DNA sequence: TGCAGCGTTGAACGGGCAGTTTACCAAGAGACCCAGTACTTC. The genes are TRBV29-1 and TRBJ2-5; D gene unclear. CDR1 SQVTM and CDR2 ANQGSEA come from the germline V gene. This CDR3 comprises 14 residues. V lost 2 bases to trimming and J lost 0 bases, with 10 bases between them.